The subject of this entry is one T cell receptor (beta chain). Assay: immunoSEQ multiplex PCR; the TCRdb copy retains only in-frame clones and omits some. The sample records 390,000 or so clones, 80% to 95% being singletons. The sample comes from a study of control samples from healthy donors and cancer patients. V was clipped by 0 bases and J by 3 bases; unmatched bases: 14. There are 19 residues in the CDR3. From germline, CDR1 is MGHRA and CDR2 YSYEKL. J is TRBJ2-7 and V is TRBV4-1; 10 nucleotides align to TRBD2. The material sequenced was PBMCs. The receptor comes from a middle-aged man with head and neck cancer. Here the CDR3 reads CASSQDRGEGLAEIYEQYF. CDR3 coding DNA: TGCGCCAGCAGCCAAGATCGGGGAGAAGGACTAGCGGAGATCTACGAGCAGTACTTC.